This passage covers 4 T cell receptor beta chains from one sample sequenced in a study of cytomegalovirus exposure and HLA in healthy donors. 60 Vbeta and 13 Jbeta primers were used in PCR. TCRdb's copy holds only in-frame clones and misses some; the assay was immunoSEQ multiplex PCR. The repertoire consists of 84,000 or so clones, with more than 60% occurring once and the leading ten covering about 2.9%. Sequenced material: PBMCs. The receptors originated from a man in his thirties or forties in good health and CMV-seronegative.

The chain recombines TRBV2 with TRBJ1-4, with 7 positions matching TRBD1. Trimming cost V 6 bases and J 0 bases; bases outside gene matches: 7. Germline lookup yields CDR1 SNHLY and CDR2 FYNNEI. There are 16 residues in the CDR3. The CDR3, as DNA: TGTGCCAGCAGCTATTGGGACAGCGCAACTAATGAAAAACTGTTTTTT. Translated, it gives CASSYWDSATNEKLFF. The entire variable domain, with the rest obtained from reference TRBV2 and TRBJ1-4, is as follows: EPEVTQTPSHQVTQMGQEVILRCVPISNHLYFYWYRQILGQKVEFLVSFYNNEISEKSEIFDDQFSVERPDGSNFTLKIRSTKLEDSAMYFCASSYWDSATNEKLFFGSGTQLSVL.

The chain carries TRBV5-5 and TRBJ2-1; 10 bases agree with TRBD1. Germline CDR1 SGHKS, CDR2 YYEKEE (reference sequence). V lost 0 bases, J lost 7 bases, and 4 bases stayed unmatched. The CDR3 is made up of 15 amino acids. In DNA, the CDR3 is TGTGCCAGCAGCTTGGTAGGACAGGGGGAGAATGAGCAGTTCTTC. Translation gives CASSLVGQGENEQFF.

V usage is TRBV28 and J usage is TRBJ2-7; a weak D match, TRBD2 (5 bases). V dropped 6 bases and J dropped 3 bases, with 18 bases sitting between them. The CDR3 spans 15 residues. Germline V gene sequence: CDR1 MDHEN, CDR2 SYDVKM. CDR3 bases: TGTGCCAGCAGCCGTATGCTAACCGGGAACTACGAGCAGTACTTC. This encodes CASSRMLTGNYEQYF.

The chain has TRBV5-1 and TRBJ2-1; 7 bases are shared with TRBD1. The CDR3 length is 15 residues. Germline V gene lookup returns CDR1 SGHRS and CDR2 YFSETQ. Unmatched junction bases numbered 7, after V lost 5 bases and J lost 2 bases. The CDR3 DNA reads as TGCGCCAGCAGGCCCGGGACAGCTCCCTACAATGAGCAGTTCTTC. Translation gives CASRPGTAPYNEQFF.